Included here is one T cell receptor beta chain sequence, with context. The antigen is unknown. Expressed TCRB transcripts were sequenced after all isolated RNA was converted to cDNA. The method was immunoSEQ multiplex PCR; TCRdb's version includes in-frame clones alone and lacks a portion of them. This table has 300,000 or so clones, roughly 8% appearing once. This specimen belongs to a study of beta chain features in type 1 diabetes. About the study: There was similarity between patients and healthy donors in age, gender and cell yields.

Study findings and constraints: There were fewer insertions and more deletions at the VDJ junctions of type 1 diabetes patients.

Germline V lookup: CDR1 SGHTA, CDR2 FQGNSA. CDR3 size: 16 residues. Losses at the gene ends were 2 bases for V and 7 bases for J; bases not matched to a gene: 13. CD45RO/CCR7/CD25/CD127/CD95/CD27 staining was used to isolate CD4+ naive, central memory, regulatory and stem cell-like memory cells by sorting. This sequence originates from a woman aged 18-29 years in good health. The chain combines TRBV7-2 with TRBJ1-2; 7 nucleotides agree with TRBD1. Sequencing used central memory CD4+ T cells from blood. This CDR3 is CASSLRPTGQTRGYTF. The CDR3 nucleotides read TGTGCCAGCAGCTTACGTCCGACAGGGCAAACGCGTGGCTACACCTTC.